Shown below are 23 T cell receptor beta chains from a single sample sequenced in a study of T cells in women clearing cervical HPV infection. Sequencing was performed with immunoSEQ multiplex PCR; in TCRdb, only in-frame clones are kept and a portion is missing. This sample lists 28,000 or so clones; its ten largest clones have around 9.2%. Sequencing was done on a sample of blood buffy coat. The source of these receptors is a woman aged 18 to 69 with a cervical HPV16 infection that either progressed to CIN3+ or cleared (not recorded which).

Comments on this clone: Read coverage stops 3 residues before the CDR3 terminus; the germline J gene supplies the remainder. This chain uses TRBV6-2 or TRBV6-3 with TRBJ2-4; maybe TRBD2 (5 bases). The CDR3 is 15 residues long. CDR1 is MNHEY, CDR2 SVGEGT, per germline. The V gene lost 4 bases and the J gene lost 5 bases, with 15 bases spanning the gap. CDR3 protein: CASSSGLSPQNIQYF. Incomplete CDR3 DNA: TGTGCCAGCAGTTCCGGACTCTCCCCCCAAAACATT.

About this clone itself: Read sequence stops 3 residues before the CDR3 end, and the germline J gene provides the missing end. The J gene is TRBJ2-2, the V gene TRBV7-3; 9 bases are shared with TRBD1. There are 15 residues in the CDR3. Per the germline V gene, CDR1 is SGHTA and CDR2 is FQGTGA. CDR3 DNA (partial): TGTGCCAGCAGCTTAAAAACCGATCCGGGACAGGGG. This sequence encodes CASSLKTDPGQG. The CDR3 in its entirety is CASSLKTDPGQGLFF.

Concerning this clone: With the read ending 3 residues before the CDR3 end, the germline J gene is used to fill in that end. The rearrangement joins TRBV19 to TRBJ2-4; weak D call: TRBD2 (5 bases). The CDR3 has 19 residues. CDR1 and CDR2 from the germline V gene are LNHDA and SQIVND (reference sequence). The part of the CDR3 DNA that was read is TGTGCCAGTACCTCCCATGGCAGGACTCAAGAAAGAGCTAACTATGGT. Protein: CASTSHGRTQERANYG. In full, the CDR3 reads CASTSHGRTQERANYGQYF.

In the case of this clone: The read stops 3 residues short of the end of the CDR3; the missing end is completed from the germline J gene. V usage is TRBV18 and J usage is TRBJ2-7, with 9 bases lining up with TRBD1. J was trimmed by 0 bases and V by 6 bases; bases with no gene match: 3. Germline V lookup: CDR1 KGHSH, CDR2 LQKENI. The CDR3 contains 14 residues. The chain's CDR3 is CASSRDRASYEQYF. Partial CDR3 DNA: TGTGCCAGCTCCCGGGACAGGGCCTCCTACGAG.

Of note for this clone: The read halts 3 residues ahead of the CDR3 end, with the missing end drawn from the germline J gene. V is TRBV18 and J is TRBJ1-5; D is unresolved. This CDR3 is 12 amino acids long. Between the trimmed V and J ends, which lost 0 bases and 6 bases, there was a span of 3 bases. CDR1 is KGHSH and CDR2 is LQKENI in the germline V gene. CDR3 in amino acids: CASSPPGQPQHF. Incomplete CDR3 DNA: TGTGCCAGCTCACCACCCGGTCAGCCC.

Note on this clone: Read data end 3 residues before the CDR3 end; the end is taken from the germline J gene. This chain joins TRBV2 and TRBJ2-2, with 7 bases identical to TRBD2. Germline CDR1 SNHLY, CDR2 FYNNEI. V trimming: 4 bases; J trimming: 4 bases; junction bases outside the gene matches: 6. This CDR3 region has 15 residues. Incomplete CDR3 DNA: TGTGCCAGCAGTGTGGTACTAGCGCCCACCGGGGAG. It is translated as CASSVVLAPTGE. The complete CDR3 reads CASSVVLAPTGELFF.

Points on this clone: The CDR3 is cut off 3 residues early in the read; its end comes from the germline J gene. The chain has TRBV5-4 and TRBJ1-2, with TRBD1 as a possible D gene (6 bases). The CDR3 is 13 residues long. CDR1 SGHNT and CDR2 YYREEE come from the germline V gene (reference sequence). The covered CDR3 bases are TGTGCCAGCAGCTTGGACAGGGCCTACGAC. The encoded protein is CASSLDRAYD. The whole CDR3 reads CASSLDRAYDYTF.

Details on this clone: The read ends 3 residues shy of where the CDR3 ends; the end is completed using the germline J gene. V and J are TRBV6-2 or TRBV6-3 and TRBJ2-2, with D maybe TRBD1 (6 bases). The CDR3 is 16 amino acids. The germline gives CDR1 MNHEY, CDR2 SVGEGT. The CDR3 bases that were read are TGTGCCAGCAGACCGACGATGACAGGCCGATGGTCACCG. Translating it yields CASRPTMTGRWSP. The whole CDR3 protein is CASRPTMTGRWSPLFF.

About this clone itself: The read finishes 3 residues shy of the CDR3 end, and the germline J gene is used to complete it. This chain links TRBV5-4 with TRBJ1-6; D is unresolved. The V end lost 1 base, the J end lost 9 bases, and 8 bases lay between the germline ends. This CDR3 region has 13 residues. Germline values: CDR1 SGHNT, CDR2 YYREEE (reference sequence). The CDR3 DNA, read in part, is TGTGCCAGCAGCTTGTTAGGGCTTTCACCC. Its translation is CASSLLGLSP. The whole CDR3 is CASSLLGLSPLHF.

Of note for this clone: A read error may produce the germline difference seen at one junction end. The read is 3 residues too short to cover the CDR3 end, so that end is filled in from the germline J gene. This specimen includes other DNA sequences encoding the same CDR3. This chain connects TRBV2 to TRBJ2-1, with D maybe TRBD2 (5 bases). Germline V gene data show CDR1 as SNHLY and CDR2 as FYNNEI. The CDR3 consists of 14 residues. The CDR3 region is CASNEAASYNEQFF. The covered CDR3 bases are TGTGCTAGCAACGAAGCGGCCTCCTACAATGAG. Together with reference TRBV2 and TRBJ2-1, the CDR3 gives the full variable domain: EPEVTQTPSHQVTQMGQEVILRCVPISNHLYFYWYRQILGQKVEFLVSFYNNEISEKSEIFDDQFSVERPDGSNFTLKIRSTKLEDSAMYFCASNEAASYNEQFFGPGTRLTVL.

Details on this clone: The CDR3 goes on 3 residues after the read ends, and that part is filled in from the germline J gene. The V gene is TRBV5-1, the J gene TRBJ2-7; 7 bases agree with TRBD1. This CDR3 has 14 residues. The J segment lost 2 bases and the V segment lost 4 bases, leaving 6 bases of the junction unmatched. In germline, CDR1 is SGHRS, CDR2 YFSETQ. CDR3 loop: CASSQTGTAYEQYF. CDR3 bases read: TGCGCCAGCAGCCAGACCGGGACAGCCTACGAG.

Comment on this clone: The sequence runs out 3 residues before the end of the CDR3; the remainder is reconstructed from the germline J gene. The V and J genes are TRBV18 and TRBJ2-1, with D tentatively TRBD1 (6 bases). Deletions cut 4 bases from V and 3 bases from J, with 10 bases between. The CDR3 loop spans 14 amino acids. CDR1 KGHSH and CDR2 LQKENI come from the germline V gene. The CDR3 region is CASSLRTDYNEQFF. The covered CDR3 bases are TGTGCCAGCTCACTCCGGACAGACTACAATGAG.

About this clone: The CDR3 end is not reached by the read, which stops 3 residues before it; the germline J gene fills it in. V usage is TRBV20-1 and J usage is TRBJ1-4; TRBD1 matches 7 bases. The CDR3 length is 17 residues. The V gene's germline CDR1 is DFQATT and CDR2 SNEGSKA (reference sequence). J was trimmed by 3 bases and V by 0 bases; bases with no gene match: 10. CDR3 region: CSARDQLTGDANEKLFF. The DNA read from the CDR3 is TGCAGTGCTAGAGACCAACTCACAGGGGACGCTAATGAAAAA.

Worth noting for this clone: Read sequence stops 3 residues before the CDR3 end, and the germline J gene provides the missing end. This chain uses TRBV5-1 with TRBJ1-2; D unclear. Trimming shortened V by 1 base and J by 0 bases, and 4 bases separated the two germline ends. Germline CDR1 is SGHRS and CDR2 is YFSETQ. This CDR3 has 13 residues. CDR3 DNA (partial): TGCGCCAGCAGCTTGATCTCTAACTATGGC. Protein: CASSLISNYG. The full CDR3 sequence reads CASSLISNYGYTF.

As to this clone: The CDR3 end lies 3 residues beyond the end of the read and is filled in from the germline J gene. This chain connects TRBV2 to TRBJ1-5; 7 bases are shared with TRBD1. The length of the CDR3 is 12 residues. V gave up 7 bases and J gave up 6 bases; unmatched junction bases: 3. CDR1 is SNHLY and CDR2 is FYNNEI in the germline V gene. The covered CDR3 bases are TGTGCCAGCAATGCAGGGGGTCAGCCC. Protein product: CASNAGGQP. Given in full, the CDR3 is CASNAGGQPQHF.

Details on this clone: Sequencing ends 3 residues short of the CDR3 end; the germline J gene provides the rest. The rearrangement joins TRBV13 to TRBJ1-2; 7 nucleotides align to TRBD1. CDR3 length: 13 amino acids. Per germline, CDR1 PRHDT and CDR2 FYEKMQ (reference sequence). The DNA read from the CDR3 is TGTGCCAGCAGCGCCGGGACAGACTACGAC. Its protein product is CASSAGTDYD. The entire CDR3 sequence reads CASSAGTDYDYTF.

On this clone itself: Coverage ceases 3 residues before the CDR3 finishes, and the germline J gene fills in the end. The rearrangement joins TRBV5-1 to TRBJ1-1; TRBD1 matches at 9 bases. Germline-derived CDR1 and CDR2 are SGHRS and YFSETQ. CDR3 length equals 17 residues. V was pared by 2 bases and J by 4 bases, with 12 bases of the junction left unmatched. CDR3 loop: CASSFNPGQGRLTEAFF. The DNA read from the CDR3 is TGCGCCAGCAGCTTCAATCCGGGACAGGGTCGTCTCACTGAA. Together with reference TRBV5-1 and TRBJ1-1, the CDR3 gives the full variable domain: KAGVTQTPRYLIKTRGQQVTLSCSPISGHRSVSWYQQTPGQGLQFLFEYFSETQRNKGNFPGRFSGRQFSNSRSEMNVSTLELGDSALYLCASSFNPGQGRLTEAFFGQGTRLTVV.

In regard to this clone: The read ends 3 residues before the CDR3 terminus; that terminus is restored from the germline J gene. V and J are TRBV18 and TRBJ2-1; 9 bases are a match to TRBD1. Germline V CDR1 and CDR2: KGHSH, LQKENI. J was trimmed by 0 bases and V by 3 bases; bases with no gene match: 6. This CDR3 region has 17 residues. The CDR3: CASSPTPGQGSYNEQFF. Incomplete CDR3 DNA: TGTGCCAGCTCACCTACTCCGGGACAGGGCTCCTACAATGAG.

Note on this clone: Sequence at one end of the junction differs from germline and may be a read error. The read terminates 3 residues before the CDR3 end, so the remaining end is supplied by the germline J gene. Other DNA sequences within the sample encode an identical CDR3. The chain is built from TRBV7-9 and TRBJ1-3; D is unresolved. The CDR3 is 15 amino acids. Germline CDR1 SEHNR, CDR2 FQNEAQ (reference sequence). The CDR3 bases that were read are TGTGCCAGCAGCCTCAGGTCGGGGAGGCAGAACACG. Residues: CASSLRSGRQNT. The whole CDR3 is CASSLRSGRQNTIYF.

On this clone itself: The missing CDR3 end, 3 residues past where the read stops, is filled in from the germline J gene. This rearrangement joins TRBV15 to TRBJ2-3; 7 nucleotides line up with TRBD1. There are 15 residues in the CDR3. Trimming removed 4 bases from V and 2 bases from J; junction bases left unmatched: 6. The germline V gene encodes CDR1 LNHNV and CDR2 YYDKDF (reference sequence). CDR3 amino acids: CATSKGTDNTDTQYF. The CDR3 bases that were read are TGTGCCACCAGCAAGGGGACAGACAACACAGATACG.

Note on this clone: The read stops 3 residues short of the end of the CDR3; the missing end is completed from the germline J gene. The rearrangement joins TRBV19 to TRBJ1-1; 9 nucleotides match TRBD1. The CDR3 runs 15 residues. Germline loops: CDR1 LNHDA, CDR2 SQIVND (reference sequence). The chain's CDR3 is CASSITWTGDDRAFF. Incomplete CDR3 DNA: TGTGCCAGTAGTATTACATGGACAGGGGACGATAGG.

A word on this clone: The sequence runs out 3 residues before the end of the CDR3; the remainder is reconstructed from the germline J gene. The genes are TRBV5-1 and TRBJ1-1, with a possible D match to TRBD1 (6 bases). Trimming left V 6 bases short and J 4 bases short, with 13 bases between. The CDR3 has 13 residues. Germline CDR1 is SGHRS and CDR2 is YFSETQ. The CDR3 reads CASNKQGGTEAFF. The covered CDR3 bases are TGCGCCAGCAACAAACAGGGAGGCACTGAA.

Comments on this clone: The read is 3 residues too short to cover the CDR3 end, so that end is filled in from the germline J gene. The gene calls are TRBV5-1 and TRBJ2-5, with TRBD2 matching over 8 bases. CDR1 SGHRS and CDR2 YFSETQ come from the germline V gene. The CDR3 sequence is 15 residues long. The ends lost 0 bases at V and 5 bases at J; junction bases unmatched: 6. The CDR3 sequence is CASSLARPSGETQYF. Partial CDR3 DNA: TGCGCCAGCAGCTTGGCCCGGCCTAGCGGGGAGACC.